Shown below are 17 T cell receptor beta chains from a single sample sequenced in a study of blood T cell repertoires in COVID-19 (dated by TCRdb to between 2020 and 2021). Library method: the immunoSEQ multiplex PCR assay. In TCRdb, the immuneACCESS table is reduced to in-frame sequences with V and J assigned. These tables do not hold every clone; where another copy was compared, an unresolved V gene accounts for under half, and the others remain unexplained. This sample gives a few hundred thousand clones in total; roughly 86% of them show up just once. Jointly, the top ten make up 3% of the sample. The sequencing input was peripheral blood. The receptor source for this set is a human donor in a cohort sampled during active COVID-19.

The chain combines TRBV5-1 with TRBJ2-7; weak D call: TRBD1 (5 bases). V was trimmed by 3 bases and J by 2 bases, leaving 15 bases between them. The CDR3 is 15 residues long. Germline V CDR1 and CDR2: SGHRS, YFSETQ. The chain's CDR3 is CASSYQGGGTYEQYF. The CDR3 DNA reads TGCGCCAGCAGCTACCAGGGTGGTGGTACCTACGAGCAGTACTTC.

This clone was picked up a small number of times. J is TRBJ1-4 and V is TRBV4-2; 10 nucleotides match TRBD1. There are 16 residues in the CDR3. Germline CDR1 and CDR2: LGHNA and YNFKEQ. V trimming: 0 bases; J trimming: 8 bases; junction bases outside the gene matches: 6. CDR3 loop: CASSQDWGQGYEKLFF. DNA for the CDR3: TGTGCCAGCAGCCAAGATTGGGGACAGGGGTACGAAAAACTGTTTTTT.

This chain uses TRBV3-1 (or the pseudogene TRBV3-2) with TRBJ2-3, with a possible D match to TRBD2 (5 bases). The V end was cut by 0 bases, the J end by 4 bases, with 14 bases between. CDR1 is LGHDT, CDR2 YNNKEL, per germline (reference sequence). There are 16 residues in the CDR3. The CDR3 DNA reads TGTGCCAGCAGCCAAGATGCCGGGATTCGAGCAGATACGCAGTATTTT. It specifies CASSQDAGIRADTQYF.

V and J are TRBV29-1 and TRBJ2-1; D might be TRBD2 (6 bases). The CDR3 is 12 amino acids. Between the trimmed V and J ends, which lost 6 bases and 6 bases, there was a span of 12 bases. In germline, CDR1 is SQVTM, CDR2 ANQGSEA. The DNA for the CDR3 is TGCAGCGTGACATCGGGACTCAATGAGCAGTTCTTC. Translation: CSVTSGLNEQFF.

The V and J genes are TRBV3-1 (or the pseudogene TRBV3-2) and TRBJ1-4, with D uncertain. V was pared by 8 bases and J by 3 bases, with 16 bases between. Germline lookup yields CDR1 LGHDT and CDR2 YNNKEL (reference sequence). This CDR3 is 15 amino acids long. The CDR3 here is CASAPRIGSNEKLFF. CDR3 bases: TGTGCCAGCGCTCCGAGGATTGGATCTAATGAAAAACTGTTTTTT.

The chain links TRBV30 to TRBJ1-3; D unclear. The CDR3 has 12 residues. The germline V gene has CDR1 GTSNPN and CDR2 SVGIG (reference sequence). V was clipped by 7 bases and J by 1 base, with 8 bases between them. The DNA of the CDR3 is TGTGCCTCCGCTCGGTCTGGAAACACCATATATTTT. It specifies CASARSGNTIYF.

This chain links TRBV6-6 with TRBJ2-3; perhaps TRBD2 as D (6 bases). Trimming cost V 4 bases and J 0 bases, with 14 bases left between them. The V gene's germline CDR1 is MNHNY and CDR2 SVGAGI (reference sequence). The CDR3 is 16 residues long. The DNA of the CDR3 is TGTGCCAGCAGTTCGGCGTCAAGCGGGAGCACAGATACGCAGTATTTT. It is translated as CASSSASSGSTDTQYF.

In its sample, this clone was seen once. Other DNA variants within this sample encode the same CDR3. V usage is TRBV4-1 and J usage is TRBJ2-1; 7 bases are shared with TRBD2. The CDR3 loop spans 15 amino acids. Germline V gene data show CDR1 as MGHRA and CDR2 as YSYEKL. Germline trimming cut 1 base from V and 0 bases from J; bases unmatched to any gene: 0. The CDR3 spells CASSQGTSSYNEQFF. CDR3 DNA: TGCGCCAGCAGCCAAGGGACTAGCTCCTACAATGAGCAGTTCTTC.

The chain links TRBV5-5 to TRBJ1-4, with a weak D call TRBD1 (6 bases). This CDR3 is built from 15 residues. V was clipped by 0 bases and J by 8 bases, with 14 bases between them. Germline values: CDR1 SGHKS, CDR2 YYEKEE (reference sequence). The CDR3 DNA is TGTGCCAGCAGCTTGGTTTTACAGGGAGTAGAAAAACTGTTTTTT. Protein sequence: CASSLVLQGVEKLFF. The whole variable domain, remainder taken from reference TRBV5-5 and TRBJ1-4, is DAGVTQSPTHLIKTRGQQVTLRCSPISGHKSVSWYQQVLGQGPQFIFQYYEKEERGRGNFPDRFSARQFPNYSSELNVNALLLGDSALYLCASSLVLQGVEKLFFGSGTQLSVL.

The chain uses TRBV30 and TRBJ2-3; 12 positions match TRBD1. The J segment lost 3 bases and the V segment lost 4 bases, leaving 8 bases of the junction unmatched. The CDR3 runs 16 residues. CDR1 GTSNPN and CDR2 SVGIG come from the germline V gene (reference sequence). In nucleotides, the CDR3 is TGTGCCTGGACCCTAGGGACAGGGGGCGCGACAGATACGCAGTATTTT. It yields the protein CAWTLGTGGATDTQYF.

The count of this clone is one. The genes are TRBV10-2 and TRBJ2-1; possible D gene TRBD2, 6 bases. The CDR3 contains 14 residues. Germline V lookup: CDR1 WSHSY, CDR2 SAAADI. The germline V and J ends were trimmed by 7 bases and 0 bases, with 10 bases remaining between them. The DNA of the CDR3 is TGCGCCAGCAAGGAGGGAAGCTCCTACAATGAGCAGTTCTTC. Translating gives CASKEGSSYNEQFF.

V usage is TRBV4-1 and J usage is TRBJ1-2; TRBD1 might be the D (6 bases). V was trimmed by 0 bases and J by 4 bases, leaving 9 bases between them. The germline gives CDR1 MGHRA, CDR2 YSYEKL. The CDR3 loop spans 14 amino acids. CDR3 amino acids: CASSQEDRPYGYTF. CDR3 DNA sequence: TGCGCCAGCAGCCAAGAGGACAGACCCTATGGCTACACCTTC.

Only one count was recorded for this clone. This CDR3 is CASSLGRGVDTQYF. CDR3 DNA: TGTGCCAGCAGTTTAGGCAGGGGGGTAGATACGCAGTATTTT. The J gene is TRBJ2-3, the V gene TRBV27; TRBD1 is a possible D gene (7 bases). CDR1 is MNHEY, CDR2 SMNVEV, per germline (reference sequence). Trimming pared 2 bases from V and 5 bases from J, leaving 11 bases between. The CDR3 loop spans 14 amino acids.

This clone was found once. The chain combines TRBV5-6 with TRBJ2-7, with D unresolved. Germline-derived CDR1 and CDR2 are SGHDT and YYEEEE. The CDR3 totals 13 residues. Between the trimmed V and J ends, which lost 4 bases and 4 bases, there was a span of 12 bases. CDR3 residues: CASSQGVHYEQYF. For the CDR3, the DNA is TGTGCCAGCAGCCAAGGAGTGCATTACGAGCAGTACTTC.

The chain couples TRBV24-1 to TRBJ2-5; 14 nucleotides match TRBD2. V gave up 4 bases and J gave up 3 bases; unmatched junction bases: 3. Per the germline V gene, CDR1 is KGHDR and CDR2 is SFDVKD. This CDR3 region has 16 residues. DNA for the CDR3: TGTGCCACCAGTGAGGCGGGACTAGCGGGAGAAGAGACCCAGTACTTC. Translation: CATSEAGLAGEETQYF.

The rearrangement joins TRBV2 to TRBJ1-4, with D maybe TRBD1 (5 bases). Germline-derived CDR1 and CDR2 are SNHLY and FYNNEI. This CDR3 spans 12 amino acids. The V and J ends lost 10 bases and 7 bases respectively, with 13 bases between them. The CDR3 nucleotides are TGTGCCACCCGGCGGGGCACTGAAAAACTGTTTTTT. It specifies CATRRGTEKLFF.

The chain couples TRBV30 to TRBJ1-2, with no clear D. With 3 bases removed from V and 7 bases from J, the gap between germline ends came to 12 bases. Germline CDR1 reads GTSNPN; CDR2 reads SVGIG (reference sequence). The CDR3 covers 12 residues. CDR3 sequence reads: CAWSPGGFGYTF. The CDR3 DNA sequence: TGTGCCTGGAGCCCCGGAGGGTTTGGCTACACCTTC.